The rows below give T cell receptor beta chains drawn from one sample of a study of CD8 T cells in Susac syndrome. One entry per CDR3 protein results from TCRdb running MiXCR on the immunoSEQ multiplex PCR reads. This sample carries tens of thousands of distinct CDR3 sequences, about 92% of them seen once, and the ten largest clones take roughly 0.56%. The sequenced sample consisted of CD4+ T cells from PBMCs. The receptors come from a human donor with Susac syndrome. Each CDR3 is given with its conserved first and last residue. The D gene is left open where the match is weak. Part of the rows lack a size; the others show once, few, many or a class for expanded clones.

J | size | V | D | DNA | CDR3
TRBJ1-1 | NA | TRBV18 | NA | TGTGCCAGCTCAGCCCTTACTGAAGCTTTCTTT | CASSALTEAFF
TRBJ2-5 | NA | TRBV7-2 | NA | TGTGCCAGCAGCTTGGGGGCGGGATCTCTAAGACAAGAGACCCAGTACTTC | CASSLGAGSLRQETQYF
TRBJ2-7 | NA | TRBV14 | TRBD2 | TGTGCCAGCAGCCGAACCTTCGGACTAGCGGGGTACGAGCAGTACTTC | CASSRTFGLAGYEQYF
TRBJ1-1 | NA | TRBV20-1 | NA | TGCAGTGCTAGAGGGACAAGTGAAGCTTTCTTT | CSARGTSEAFF
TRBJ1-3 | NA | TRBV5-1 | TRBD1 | TGCGCCAGCAGCTTGGATACACCGGGACAGGGGCCTGGAAACACCATATATTTT | CASSLDTPGQGPGNTIYF
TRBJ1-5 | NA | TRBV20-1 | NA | TGCAGTGCTGCCATGCCAGAGGGCAATCAGCCCCAGCATTTT | CSAAMPEGNQPQHF
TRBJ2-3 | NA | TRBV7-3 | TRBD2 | TGTGCCAGCAGCCCCCGGGGGGGCACAGATACGCAGTATTTT | CASSPRGGTDTQYF
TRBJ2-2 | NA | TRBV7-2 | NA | TGTGCCAGCAGCTTTTTCCGGGAGCTGTTTTTT | CASSFFRELFF
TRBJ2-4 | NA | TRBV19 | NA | TGTGCCAGTAGTATAGGAACAGGCGGTTTAACCAAAAACATTCAGTACTTC | CASSIGTGGLTKNIQYF
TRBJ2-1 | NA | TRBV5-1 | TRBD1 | TGCGCCAGCAGCTTGGGACAGGGCTTTAGTGAGCAGTTCTTC | CASSLGQGFSEQFF
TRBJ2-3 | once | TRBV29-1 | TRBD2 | TGCAGCGTTGAGGGCGGACTAGCGGGAGTCGGTACGCAGTATTTT | CSVEGGLAGVGTQYF
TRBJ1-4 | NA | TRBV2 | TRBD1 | TGTGCCAGCTACGGGACAGGGGGTCAGAGGGGAAAACTGTTTTTT | CASYGTGGQRGKLFF
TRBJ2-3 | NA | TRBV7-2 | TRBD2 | TGTGCCAGCAGCTTAGTGAATCTAGCGGGAGGACACACAGATACGCAGTATTTT | CASSLVNLAGGHTDTQYF
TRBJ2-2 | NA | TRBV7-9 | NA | TGTGCCAGCAGCTTTCTAACAGTGAACACCGGGGAGCTGTTTTTT | CASSFLTVNTGELFF
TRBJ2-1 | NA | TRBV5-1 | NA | TGCGCCAGCAGCTTCTGGCGGAAAAGGAGCTCCTACAATGAGCAGTTCTTC | CASSFWRKRSSYNEQFF
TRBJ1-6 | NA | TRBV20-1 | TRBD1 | TGCAGTGCCGGGACAGTCAATTCACCCCTCCACTTT | CSAGTVNSPLHF
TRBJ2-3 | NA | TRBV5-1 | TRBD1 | TGCGCCAGCAGCTATTCACAGGGGTTCGGCACAGATACGCAGTATTTT | CASSYSQGFGTDTQYF
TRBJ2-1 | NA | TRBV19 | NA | TGTGCCGGCTCGTACGCGATGGGGAATGAGCAGTTCTTC | CAGSYAMGNEQFF
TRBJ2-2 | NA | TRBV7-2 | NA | TGTGCCAGCAGCTTACAGCGGACCGGGGAGCTGTTTTTT | CASSLQRTGELFF
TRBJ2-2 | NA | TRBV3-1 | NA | TGTGCCAGCAGCCAAAACACCGGGGAGCTGTTTTTT | CASSQNTGELFF
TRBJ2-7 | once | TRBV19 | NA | TGTGCCAGTAGTGTCGTCGGGTCGAACGACGAGCAGTACTTC | CASSVVGSNDEQYF
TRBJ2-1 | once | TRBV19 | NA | TGTGCCAGTAGGGCAGGGGTCTACAATGAGCAGTTCTTC | CASRAGVYNEQFF
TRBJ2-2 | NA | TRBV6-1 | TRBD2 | TGTGCCAGCAGAGGACTAGCGGGGGGCCTATCCACCGGGGAGCTGTTTTTT | CASRGLAGGLSTGELFF
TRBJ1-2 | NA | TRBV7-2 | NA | TGTGCCAGCAGCTTAGCAAGCGGGCAGAACTATGGCTACACCTTC | CASSLASGQNYGYTF
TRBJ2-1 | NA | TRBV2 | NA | TGTGCCAGCAGTGGAATGCAGGCTAGCTCCTACAATGAGCAGTTCTTC | CASSGMQASSYNEQFF
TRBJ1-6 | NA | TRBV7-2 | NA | TGTGCCAGCAGCTTAGGTGGGGGGTGGTATAATTCACCCCTCCACTTT | CASSLGGGWYNSPLHF
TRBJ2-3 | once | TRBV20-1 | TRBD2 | TGCAGTGCTAGAGATAGCGGGGGGCCGACGGACACAGATACGCAGTATTTT | CSARDSGGPTDTDTQYF
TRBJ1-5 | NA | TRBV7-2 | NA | TGTGCCAGCAGCTTAGTTCCAGGGTCCAATCAGCCCCAGCATTTT | CASSLVPGSNQPQHF
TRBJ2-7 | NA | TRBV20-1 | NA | TGCAGTGCTAGTCGCGCGGGGTATTACGAGCAGTACTTC | CSASRAGYYEQYF
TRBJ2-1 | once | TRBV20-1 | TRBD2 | TGCAGTGCTTTTCGAGCGGGAGGGGGGGTTGAGCAGTTCTTC | CSAFRAGGGVEQFF
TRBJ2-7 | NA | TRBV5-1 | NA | TGCGCCAGCACCGGCCGAGGGATATTC | CASTGRGIF
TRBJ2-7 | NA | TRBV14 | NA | TGTGCCAGCAGCCAAGTGAGGGAGAGAGGCGAGCAGTACTTC | CASSQVRERGEQYF
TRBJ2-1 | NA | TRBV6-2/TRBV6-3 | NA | TGTGCCACTTCTAACGGCAATGAGCAGTTCTTC | CATSNGNEQFF
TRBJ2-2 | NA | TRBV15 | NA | TGTGCCACCAGCTCCGCCCGGAGCACCGGGGAGCTGTTTTTT | CATSSARSTGELFF
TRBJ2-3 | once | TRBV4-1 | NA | TGCGCCAGCAGCCATCCCTCCGATACGCAGTATTTT | CASSHPSDTQYF
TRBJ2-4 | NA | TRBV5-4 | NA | TGTGCCAGCAGCTTGGAGATTAGCACGAACATTCAGTACTTC | CASSLEISTNIQYF
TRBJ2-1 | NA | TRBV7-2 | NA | TGTGCCAGCAGCTTTCGCGGGGTAATTTCTAACAATGAGCAGTTCTTC | CASSFRGVISNNEQFF
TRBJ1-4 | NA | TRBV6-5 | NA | TGTGCCAGCAGGGAAAGGGAGGGAAAACTGTTTTTT | CASREREGKLFF
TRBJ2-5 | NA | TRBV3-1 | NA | TGTGCCAGCAGCCAACCCACACCCTCCCAAGAGACCCAGTACTTC | CASSQPTPSQETQYF
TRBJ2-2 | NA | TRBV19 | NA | TGTGCCAGTAGGACCCCCGGGACGGATTTCACCGGGGAGCTGTTTTTT | CASRTPGTDFTGELFF
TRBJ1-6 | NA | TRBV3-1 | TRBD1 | TGTGCCAGCAGCCGCGGACAGGGATATAATTCACCCCTCCACTTT | CASSRGQGYNSPLHF
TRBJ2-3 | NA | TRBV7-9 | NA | TGTGCCAGCAGCTCCCCCAGGGTGGCAGATACGCAGTATTTT | CASSSPRVADTQYF
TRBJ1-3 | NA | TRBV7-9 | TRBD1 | TGTGCCAGCAGCCAGCCGGGACAGGGCTACGGAAACACCATATATTTT | CASSQPGQGYGNTIYF
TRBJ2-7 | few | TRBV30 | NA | TGTGCCTGGATGGACAGAGACGAGCAGTACTTC | CAWMDRDEQYF
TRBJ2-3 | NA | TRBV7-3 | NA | TGTGCCAGCAGCTTACGCGGGTGGGGCACAGATACGCAGTATTTT | CASSLRGWGTDTQYF
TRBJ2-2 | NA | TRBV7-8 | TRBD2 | TGTGCCAGCAGCTCGACTAGCGGGAGGGTGGCCGGGGAGCTGTTTTTT | CASSSTSGRVAGELFF
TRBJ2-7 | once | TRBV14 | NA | TGTGCCAGCAGCCAAATGCACGAGCAGTACTTC | CASSQMHEQYF
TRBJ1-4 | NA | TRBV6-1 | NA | TGTGCCAGCAGACAACAGGGAAGTGCAACTAATGAAAAACTGTTTTTT | CASRQQGSATNEKLFF